This is a list of T cell receptor beta chains from one sample in a study of shared clonotypes between healthy human individuals. Sequencing used immunoSEQ multiplex PCR; TCRdb keeps in-frame clones, though not all of them. The table has millions of clones, approximately 95% seen once; the top ten hold more than 0.1%. Source material: naive CD4+ T cells sorted from blood. The receptors come from a man younger than 35 in good health. Both conserved end residues are trimmed from each CDR3. Clone size is stated in some rows and not others, as once, few, many or a class when expanded.

j_call clone_size v_call cdr3_length cdr3_aa
TRBJ2-1 . TRBV30 11 AWTGGFYNEQF
TRBJ2-7 . TRBV7-2 12 ASSLDRSSYEQY
TRBJ2-7 . TRBV5-6 13 ASSLIDGKAYEQY
TRBJ2-7 . TRBV11-2 12 ASSLDEGLYEQY
TRBJ2-7 . TRBV29-1 13 SVEGAGANSYEQY
TRBJ2-7 . TRBV19 15 ASSEIGTSGANYEQY
TRBJ2-7 . TRBV7-2 12 ASSDNLAGGEQY
TRBJ2-5 . TRBV6-8 17 ASSYGRGSGRAEGETQY
TRBJ2-3 . TRBV5-1 12 ASSLGPTLDTQY
TRBJ1-5 . TRBV21-1 16 ASSKLPTGQGAGQPQH
TRBJ2-3 . TRBV5-1 12 ASSFDLSTDTQY
TRBJ2-3 . TRBV11-2 14 ASSGQTSIGSVTQY
TRBJ2-7 . TRBV5-1 14 ASSLVSVGTFYEQY
TRBJ1-5 . TRBV18 11 ASSPLIDQPQH
TRBJ2-6 . TRBV7-2 14 ASSSPQVSGANVLT
TRBJ2-2 once TRBV6-4 11 ASSETGTGELF
TRBJ2-3 . TRBV7-2 12 ASSPRGGTDTQY
TRBJ2-1 . TRBV7-9 10 ASSLERVWQF
TRBJ1-6 . TRBV30 14 AWSVSLPGLNSPLH
TRBJ2-5 . TRBV2 11 ASSGLARETQY
TRBJ2-1 . TRBV5-1 13 ASSPGSGGDNEQF
TRBJ2-5 . TRBV7-9 15 ASSLGLAGRGQETQY
TRBJ2-7 . TRBV18 13 ASSPGQGGLYEQY
TRBJ1-2 . TRBV5-1 13 ASSSTGTGLLGYT
TRBJ1-3 once TRBV30 16 AWSAVLPGQHSGNTIY
TRBJ2-1 . TRBV14 12 ASSQAILTNEQF
TRBJ2-5 . TRBV4-3 11 ASSQMGWETQY
TRBJ2-7 . TRBV19 12 ASNPTGTSYEQY
TRBJ2-5 . TRBV18 12 ASSSSGFQETQY
TRBJ2-5 . TRBV9 13 ASSGGQGPQETQY
TRBJ2-3 . TRBV4-1 15 ASSQDRLAGGHRTQY
TRBJ2-2 . TRBV18 14 ASSLMDRANTGELF
TRBJ2-7 . TRBV7-9 13 ASSLVSGQGGEQY
TRBJ1-1 . TRBV5-1 13 ASSLDGQSNTEAF
TRBJ1-5 . TRBV7-2 11 ASSPSSLSPQH
TRBJ1-5 . TRBV27 12 ASSNQGDNQPQH
TRBJ2-1 . TRBV7-2 10 ASSLTSNEQF
TRBJ2-5 . TRBV4-3 13 ASSPEATVQETQY
TRBJ1-1 . TRBV6-5 13 ASSYSRRQNTEAF
TRBJ2-7 . TRBV28 13 ASSSRGGPGYEQY
TRBJ2-7 . TRBV6-6 11 ASTGTESYEQY
TRBJ1-2 . TRBV10-2 11 ASSEPGSYGYT
TRBJ2-5 . TRBV19 12 ASSSGQGVETQY
TRBJ1-4 . TRBV7-2 12 ASSLGRGREKLF
TRBJ2-7 . TRBV7-8 13 ASSLSSRGSVEQY
TRBJ2-2 once TRBV5-1 14 ASSLFGDKNTGELF
TRBJ2-1 once TRBV7-2 13 ASSLASGGYNEQF
TRBJ2-3 once TRBV11-2 13 ASSLGLGATDTQY